The rows below give T cell receptor beta chains drawn from one sample of a study of vaccination effects on CD4 cells after COVID-19. No antigen has been identified for these receptors. Sequenced by immunoSEQ multiplex PCR; TCRdb stores in-frame clones only, minus some. The repertoire includes about 61,000 clones, roughly 76% of them detected once, and roughly 2.7% sits in the top ten. The source material was CD4+ T cells from PBMCs cultured with HCoV-229E spike peptides, sampled before COVID-19 vaccination. These receptors came from a human donor who received a COVID-19 vaccine. Each CDR3 is given with its conserved first and last residue. Each record gives: clone size, V gene, D gene, J gene, CDR3 DNA, CDR3 protein. D genes are given only for firm matches. Clone size is shown for a subset of rows, as once, few, many or a class of expanded clone.

NA	TRBV18	TRBD1	TRBJ2-1	TGTGCCAGCTCACCAGTAACAGGGGGGTCAGCTGGCAATGAGCAGTTCTTC	CASSPVTGGSAGNEQFF
few	TRBV4-3	NA	TRBJ1-6	TGCGCCAGCCGCCGTTATCCCCAACAAGGGACGGGGATAAATTCACCCCTCCACTTT	CASRRYPQQGTGINSPLHF
NA	TRBV24-1	NA	TRBJ2-5	TGTGCCACCAGTGACCTGACAGGATTCCCAGAGACCCAGTACTTC	CATSDLTGFPETQYF
NA	TRBV24-1	NA	TRBJ1-5	TGTGCCACCGAAGGTCACGGTGGCAATCAGCCCCAGCATTTT	CATEGHGGNQPQHF
NA	TRBV4-2	NA	TRBJ1-4	TGTGCCAGCAGCCACCAGTGGCGGGATGGGGAAAAACTGTTTTTT	CASSHQWRDGEKLFF
few	TRBV4-1	NA	TRBJ1-3	TGCGCCAGCAGCCAAGTACAAGGGGGGCCATCCTCTGGAAACACCATATATTTT	CASSQVQGGPSSGNTIYF
NA	TRBV5-5	NA	TRBJ1-2	TGTGCCAGCAGCTCGCGACAGCCTAACTATGGCTACACCTTC	CASSSRQPNYGYTF
NA	TRBV24-1	NA	TRBJ2-1	TGTGCCACCGCGACGGGGGTATACAATGAGCAGTTCTTC	CATATGVYNEQFF
NA	TRBV9	TRBD2	TRBJ2-3	TGTGCCAGCAGCGCAAGACTAGCGGGGTCGACAGATACGCAGTATTTT	CASSARLAGSTDTQYF
few	TRBV19	TRBD1	TRBJ1-6	TGTGCCAGTAGTCCCCGGGACAGAGGAACCTATAATTCACCCCTCCACTTT	CASSPRDRGTYNSPLHF